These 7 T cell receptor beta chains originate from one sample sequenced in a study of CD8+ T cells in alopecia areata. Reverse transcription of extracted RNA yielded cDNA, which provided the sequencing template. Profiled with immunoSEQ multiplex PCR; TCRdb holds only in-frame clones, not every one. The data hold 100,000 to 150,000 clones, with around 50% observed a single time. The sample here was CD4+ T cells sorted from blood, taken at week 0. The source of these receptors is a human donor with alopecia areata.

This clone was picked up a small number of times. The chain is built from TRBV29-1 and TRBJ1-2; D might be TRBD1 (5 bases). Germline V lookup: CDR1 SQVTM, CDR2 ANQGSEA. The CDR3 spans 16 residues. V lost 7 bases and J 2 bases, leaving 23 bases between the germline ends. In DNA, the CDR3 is TGCAGCGCCTTAAACCCTACCGTGGCAGGGAACTATGGCTACACCTTC. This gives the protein CSALNPTVAGNYGYTF.

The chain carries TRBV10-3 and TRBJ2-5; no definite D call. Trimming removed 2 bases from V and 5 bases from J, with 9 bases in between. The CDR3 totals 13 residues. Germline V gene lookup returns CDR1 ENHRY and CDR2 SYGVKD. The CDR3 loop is CAISEQDRETQYF. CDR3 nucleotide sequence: TGTGCCATCAGTGAGCAGGATCGGGAGACCCAGTACTTC.

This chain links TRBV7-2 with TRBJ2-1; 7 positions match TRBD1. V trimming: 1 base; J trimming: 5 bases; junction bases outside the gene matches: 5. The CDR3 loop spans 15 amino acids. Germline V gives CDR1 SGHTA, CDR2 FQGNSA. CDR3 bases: TGTGCCAGCAGCTTAGGGGCAGGGGGACACAATGAGCAGTTCTTC. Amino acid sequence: CASSLGAGGHNEQFF.

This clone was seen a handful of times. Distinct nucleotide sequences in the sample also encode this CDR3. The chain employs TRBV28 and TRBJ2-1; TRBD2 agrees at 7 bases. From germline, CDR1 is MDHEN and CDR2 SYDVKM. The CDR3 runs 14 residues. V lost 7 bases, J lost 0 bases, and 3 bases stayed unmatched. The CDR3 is CASIGGSSYNEQFF. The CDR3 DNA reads TGTGCCAGCATCGGCGGGAGCTCCTACAATGAGCAGTTCTTC.

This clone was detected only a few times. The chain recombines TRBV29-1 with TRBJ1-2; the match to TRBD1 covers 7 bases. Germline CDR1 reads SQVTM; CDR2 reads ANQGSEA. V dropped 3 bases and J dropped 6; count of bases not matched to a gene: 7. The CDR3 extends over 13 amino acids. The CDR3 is CSVEDRRKDGYTF. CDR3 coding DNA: TGCAGCGTTGAGGACAGGCGGAAAGATGGCTACACCTTC.

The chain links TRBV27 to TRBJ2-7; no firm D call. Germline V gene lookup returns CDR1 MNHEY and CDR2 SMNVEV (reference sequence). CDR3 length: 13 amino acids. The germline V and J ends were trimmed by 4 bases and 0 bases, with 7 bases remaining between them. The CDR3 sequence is CASSSGPSYEQYF. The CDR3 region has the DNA TGTGCCAGCAGTTCCGGGCCCTCCTACGAGCAGTACTTC.

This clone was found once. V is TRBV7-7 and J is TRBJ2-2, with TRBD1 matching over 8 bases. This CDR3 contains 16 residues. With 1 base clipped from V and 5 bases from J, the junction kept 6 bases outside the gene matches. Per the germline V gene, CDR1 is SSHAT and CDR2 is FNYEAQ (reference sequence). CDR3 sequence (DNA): TGTGCCAGCAGCTTAGTAGGACAGGGTTTGACCGGGGAGCTGTTTTTT. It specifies CASSLVGQGLTGELFF.